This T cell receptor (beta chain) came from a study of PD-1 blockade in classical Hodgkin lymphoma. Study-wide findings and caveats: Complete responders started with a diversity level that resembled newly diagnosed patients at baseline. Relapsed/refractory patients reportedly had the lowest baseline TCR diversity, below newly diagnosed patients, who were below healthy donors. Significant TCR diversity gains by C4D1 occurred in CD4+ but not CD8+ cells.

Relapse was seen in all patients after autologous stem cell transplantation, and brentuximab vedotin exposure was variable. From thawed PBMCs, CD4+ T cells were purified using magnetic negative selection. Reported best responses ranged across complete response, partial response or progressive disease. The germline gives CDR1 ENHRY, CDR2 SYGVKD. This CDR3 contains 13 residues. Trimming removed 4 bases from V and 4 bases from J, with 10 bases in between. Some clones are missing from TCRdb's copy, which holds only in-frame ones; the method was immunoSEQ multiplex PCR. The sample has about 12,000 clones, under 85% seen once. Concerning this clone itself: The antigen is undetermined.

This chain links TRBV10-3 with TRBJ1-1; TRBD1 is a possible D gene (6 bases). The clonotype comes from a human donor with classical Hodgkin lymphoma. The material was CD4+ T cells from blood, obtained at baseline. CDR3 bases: TGTGCCATCAGTGGCCAGGGGTTCACTGAAGCTTTCTTT. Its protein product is CAISGQGFTEAFF.